The rows below give T cell receptor beta chains drawn from one sample of a study of shared clonotypes between healthy human individuals. The method was immunoSEQ multiplex PCR; TCRdb's version includes in-frame clones alone and lacks a portion of them. The sample carries approximately 110,000 clones, just over 65% recorded once. Material for sequencing was memory CD8+ T cells sorted from blood. These receptors came from a woman under 40 in good health. Each CDR3 is given with its conserved first and last residue. D genes are given only for firm matches. Size is stated for part of the rows, as once, few or many counts, or as a class when the clone is expanded.

j_call	clone_size	v_call	d_call	cdr3_nt	cdr3_aa
TRBJ2-1	.	TRBV11-2	.	TGTGCCAGCAGTCCCCGCGGTGGTGAGCAGTTCTTC	CASSPRGGEQFF
TRBJ1-1	.	TRBV28	.	TGTGCCAGCAGCGACACTGAAGCTTTCTTT	CASSDTEAFF
TRBJ1-5	.	TRBV15	.	TGTGCCACCAGCAGAACGGGACTTAGCAATCAGCCCCAGCATTTT	CATSRTGLSNQPQHF
TRBJ1-6	once	TRBV2	.	TGTGCCAGCAGTGACAGGCCAAATTCACCCCTCCACTTT	CASSDRPNSPLHF
TRBJ1-1	.	TRBV7-8	TRBD1	TGTGCCAGCAGCTTATCGGACAGGGGGAACACTGAAGCTTTCTTT	CASSLSDRGNTEAFF
TRBJ2-7	.	TRBV27	TRBD2	TGTGCCAGCAGTTTAAAGCGGGAGCTGTACGAGCAGTACTTC	CASSLKRELYEQYF
TRBJ2-5	.	TRBV5-1	.	TGCGCCAGCAGCTTGGACCAAGAGACCCAGTACTTC	CASSLDQETQYF
TRBJ2-1	few	TRBV15	TRBD2	TGTGCCACCGGTTCTAGCGGACTCGACTCCTACAATGAGCAGTTCTTC	CATGSSGLDSYNEQFF
TRBJ1-5	.	TRBV27	.	TGTGCCACCCGTTCGGGGGAGTCCAATCAGCCCCAGCATTTT	CATRSGESNQPQHF
TRBJ2-7	once	TRBV7-9	.	TGTGCCAGCAGCTCGGACTACTACGAGCAGTACTTC	CASSSDYYEQYF
TRBJ2-6	once	TRBV9	TRBD2	TGTGCCAGCAGCGTATACTTTTTTGGGGAGGGTGGGGCCAACGTCCTGACTTTC	CASSVYFFGEGGANVLTF
TRBJ2-2	.	TRBV10-3	.	TGTGCCATCAGTGAGCCCGGTGGGTCGAACACCGGGGAGCTGTTTTTT	CAISEPGGSNTGELFF
TRBJ2-5	.	TRBV29-1	.	TGCAGCGCCTCTGGGAGCGCTCGCGGTGAGCAGTACTTC	CSASGSARGEQYF
TRBJ2-7	once	TRBV28	.	TGTGCCAGCAGTTTCCCCCTCACCTACGAGCAGTACTTC	CASSFPLTYEQYF